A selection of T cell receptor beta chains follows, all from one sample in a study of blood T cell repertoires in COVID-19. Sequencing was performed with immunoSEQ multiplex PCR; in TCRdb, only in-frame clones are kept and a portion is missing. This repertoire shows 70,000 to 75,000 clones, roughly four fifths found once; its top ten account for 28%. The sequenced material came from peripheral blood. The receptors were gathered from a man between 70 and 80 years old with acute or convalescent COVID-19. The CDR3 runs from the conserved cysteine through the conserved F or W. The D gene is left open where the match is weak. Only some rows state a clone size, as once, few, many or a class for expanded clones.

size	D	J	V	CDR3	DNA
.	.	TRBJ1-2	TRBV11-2	CASSKLGTDGYTF	TGTGCCAGCAGCAAACTCGGTACAGATGGCTACACCTTC
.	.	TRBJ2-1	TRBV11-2	CASSLVRGPGEQFF	TGTGCCAGCAGCTTAGTTAGAGGGCCAGGTGAGCAGTTCTTC
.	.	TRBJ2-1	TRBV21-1	CASTQSATREQFF	TGTGCCAGCACCCAAAGCGCAACCCGCGAGCAGTTCTTC
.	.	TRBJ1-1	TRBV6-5	CASSSNQPGVGTEAFF	TGTGCCAGCAGTTCCAACCAGCCAGGGGTAGGCACTGAAGCTTTCTTT
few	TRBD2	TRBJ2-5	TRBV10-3	CATRGGSETQYF	TGTGCCACTCGGGGAGGGTCGGAGACCCAGTACTTC
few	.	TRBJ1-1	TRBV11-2	CASSLTSGQLNTEAFF	TGTGCCAGCAGCTTAACGTCTGGACAGTTGAACACTGAAGCTTTCTTT
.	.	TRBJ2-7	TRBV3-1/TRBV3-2	CASSRGQSPHYEQYF	TGTGCCAGCAGCCGGGGGCAGAGTCCCCACTACGAGCAGTACTTC
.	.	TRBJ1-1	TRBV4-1	CASSQVSGANTEAFF	TGCGCCAGCAGCCAAGTGTCAGGTGCGAACACTGAAGCTTTCTTT
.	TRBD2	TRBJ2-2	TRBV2	CASSETSGSFGGELFF	TGTGCCAGCAGTGAAACTAGCGGGAGTTTTGGCGGGGAGCTGTTTTTT
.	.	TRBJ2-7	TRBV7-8	CASSLVAGSDEQYF	TGTGCCAGCAGCTTAGTTGCAGGGTCCGACGAGCAGTACTTC
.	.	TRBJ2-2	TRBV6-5	CASSFKPTGNTGELFF	TGTGCCAGCAGTTTCAAGCCTACAGGGAACACCGGGGAGCTGTTTTTT
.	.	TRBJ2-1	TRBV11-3	CASSFSVNEQFF	TGTGCCAGCAGCTTTAGCGTCAATGAGCAGTTCTTC
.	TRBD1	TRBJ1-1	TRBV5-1	CASSLGRQGRMAEAFF	TGCGCCAGCAGCTTGGGGCGACAGGGGAGGATGGCTGAAGCTTTCTTT
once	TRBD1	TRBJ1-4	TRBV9	CASSVRRDRATNEKLFF	TGTGCCAGCAGCGTCCGGAGGGACAGAGCAACTAATGAAAAACTGTTTTTT
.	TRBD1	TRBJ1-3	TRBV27	CASSLRGQGLHTDTIYF	TGTGCCAGCAGTTTGAGGGGACAGGGCCTACATACAGACACCATATATTTT
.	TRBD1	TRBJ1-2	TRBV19	CASRPLGQQERGYTF	TGTGCCAGTCGACCCTTGGGACAGCAAGAGAGGGGCTACACCTTC
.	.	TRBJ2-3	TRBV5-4	CASRPAGPSSDTQYF	TGTGCCAGCAGGCCCGCGGGGCCTAGTTCAGATACGCAGTATTTT
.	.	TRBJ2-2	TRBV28	CASREQGKDTGELFF	TGTGCCAGCAGAGAACAGGGAAAGGACACCGGGGAGCTGTTTTTT
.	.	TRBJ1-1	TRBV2	CASSRQNTEAFF	TGTGCCAGCAGTCGACAGAACACTGAAGCTTTCTTT
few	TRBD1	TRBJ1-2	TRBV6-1	CASSEETGGGGYTF	TGTGCCAGCAGTGAAGAGACAGGGGGGGGTGGCTACACCTTC